The 19 T cell receptor beta chains below were found in one sample sequenced in a study of shared clonotypes between healthy human individuals. Clones were sequenced by immunoSEQ multiplex PCR, and TCRdb holds only the in-frame ones, with some missing. The profile shows some 2.1 million clones, roughly 96% of them singletons. The sample consisted of naive CD4+ T cells sorted from blood. As to subset: CD45RA+ positively selected. These receptor sequences come from a man aged 18 to 30 in good health.

The chain has TRBV6-6 and TRBJ2-7; maybe TRBD1 (6 bases). CDR1 and CDR2 from the germline V gene are MNHNY and SVGAGI (reference sequence). This CDR3 has 14 residues. The V end lost 0 bases, the J end lost 6 bases, and 12 bases lay between the germline ends. The DNA for the CDR3 is TGTGCCAGCAGTTACTCGTTACAGGGCACCGAGCAGTACTTC. Protein product: CASSYSLQGTEQYF.

This clone was seen at least ten times. The rearrangement links TRBV28 to TRBJ2-7; TRBD2 is a possible D gene (5 bases). The germline V and J ends were trimmed by 6 bases and 1 base, with 16 bases remaining between them. The CDR3 has 15 amino acids. Germline assignment: CDR1 MDHEN and CDR2 SYDVKM. The CDR3 sequence is CASSRHTAGSYEQYF. CDR3 sequence (DNA): TGTGCCAGCAGCCGACATACCGCGGGTTCCTACGAGCAGTACTTC.

V gene TRBV6-6 combines with J gene TRBJ1-6; D is uncertain. Trimming took 0 bases from V and 6 from J, leaving 12 bases between them. The germline CDR1 and CDR2 sequences are MNHNY and SVGAGI (reference sequence). This CDR3 contains 16 residues. CDR3: CASSYSERMLNSPLHF. CDR3 DNA sequence: TGTGCCAGCAGTTACTCGGAGCGGATGCTTAATTCACCCCTCCACTTT.

The rearrangement uses TRBV19 and TRBJ2-7; D not certain. Germline V CDR1 and CDR2: LNHDA, SQIVND (reference sequence). The CDR3 consists of 13 residues. V lost 6 bases and J 5 bases, leaving 14 bases between the germline ends. CDR3 DNA: TGTGCCAGTAGGGGAAACGGAAGGAACGAGCAGTACTTC. Encoded protein: CASRGNGRNEQYF.

Here the CDR3 reads CASSQDRSTEAFF. The DNA for the CDR3 is TGCGCCAGCAGCCAAGATCGAAGCACTGAAGCTTTCTTT. The genes are TRBV4-3 and TRBJ1-1; D not resolved. The germline CDR1 and CDR2 sequences are LGHNA and YSLEER. Trimming left V 0 bases short and J 4 bases short, with 6 bases between. This CDR3 has 13 amino acids.

The chain recombines TRBV5-1 with TRBJ2-7; 10 nucleotides align to TRBD1. The ends lost 2 bases at V and 5 bases at J; junction bases unmatched: 7. The CDR3 totals 15 residues. The germline gives CDR1 SGHRS, CDR2 YFSETQ. CDR3 in DNA: TGCGCCAGCAGCTTCTCCGGGACAGGGGTGAACGAGCAGTACTTC. Translating gives CASSFSGTGVNEQYF.

The chain has TRBV4-1 and TRBJ2-5; tentatively, D is TRBD2 (5 bases). The CDR3 covers 18 residues. The germline CDR1 and CDR2 sequences are MGHRA and YSYEKL. Trimming left V 3 bases short and J 4 bases short, with 24 bases between. The CDR3, as DNA: TGCGCCAGCAGCCAGGGAGAGCGGTCGTCCGAGCACGGAGAGACCCAGTACTTC. Translation gives CASSQGERSSEHGETQYF.

The J gene is TRBJ2-2, the V gene TRBV28, with D perhaps matching TRBD1 (6 bases). The CDR3 length is 18 residues. V was cut by 7 bases and J by 6 bases, with 27 bases left in between. Per the germline V gene, CDR1 is MDHEN and CDR2 is SYDVKM. The CDR3: CASNPLLGTGKRSGELFF. The CDR3 coding sequence is TGTGCCAGCAATCCACTCCTGGGAACAGGGAAGCGGTCCGGGGAGCTGTTTTTT.

This sequence joins TRBV27 and TRBJ1-1; 10 bases map to TRBD1. The V and J ends lost 4 bases and 6 bases, in that order; junction bases with no gene match: 8. This CDR3 spans 15 amino acids. CDR1 is MNHEY and CDR2 is SMNVEV in the germline V gene (reference sequence). The CDR3 sequence is CASSSYRDRGPEAFF. The CDR3 DNA reads as TGTGCCAGCAGTTCGTACCGGGACAGGGGCCCTGAAGCTTTCTTT.

This chain links TRBV30 with TRBJ1-4; D is uncertain. The V end lost 4 bases, the J end lost 6 bases, and 12 bases lay between the germline ends. This CDR3 spans 13 amino acids. In germline, CDR1 is GTSNPN, CDR2 SVGIG (reference sequence). This CDR3 reads CAWTDGVDEKLFF. The DNA for the CDR3 is TGTGCCTGGACTGACGGAGTCGATGAAAAACTGTTTTTT.

The V call is TRBV28, the J call TRBJ2-7; TRBD1 aligns across 8 bases. The CDR3 is made up of 15 amino acids. Germline V gives CDR1 MDHEN, CDR2 SYDVKM. The V segment lost 10 bases and the J segment 3 bases; nucleotides outside the gene matches: 14. CDR3 bases: TGTGCCACCAAAATAGGACAGGGTGATAACTACGAGCAGTACTTC. Protein sequence: CATKIGQGDNYEQYF.

The genes are TRBV6-5 and TRBJ2-7; D unclear. Trimming took off 6 bases at V and 1 base at J, with 10 bases between the two ends. Germline V gene sequence: CDR1 MNHEY, CDR2 SVGAGI. This CDR3 spans 13 amino acids. This CDR3 is CASREPISYEQYF. Here the CDR3 DNA reads TGTGCCAGCAGAGAACCGATTTCCTACGAGCAGTACTTC.

This chain joins TRBV19 and TRBJ2-7; the match to TRBD2 covers 11 bases. The CDR3 contains 14 residues. V lost 6 bases to trimming and J lost 4 bases; unmatched junction nucleotides: 5. Germline V CDR1 and CDR2: LNHDA, SQIVND (reference sequence). CDR3 protein: CASRGLAGLYEQYF. CDR3 DNA: TGTGCCAGTAGAGGACTAGCGGGTTTATACGAGCAGTACTTC.

This sequence joins TRBV4-3 and TRBJ1-1; D unresolved. Germline V lookup: CDR1 LGHNA, CDR2 YSLEER. Trimming shortened V by 0 bases and J by 5 bases, and 13 bases separated the two germline ends. This CDR3 comprises 15 residues. The CDR3 DNA is TGCGCCAGCAGCCAAGATCGGGTGAGTAGGACTGAAGCTTTCTTT. This gives the protein CASSQDRVSRTEAFF.

The CDR3 nucleotides read TGCGCCAGCAGCTTGAGGGGCGCGAGCGGGACATCCTACAATGAGCAGTTCTTC. This encodes CASSLRGASGTSYNEQFF. The chain employs TRBV5-1 and TRBJ2-1; maybe TRBD2 (7 bases). V lost 1 base to trimming and J lost 1 base, with 18 bases between them. Looked up from germline, CDR1 is SGHRS and CDR2 is YFSETQ. This CDR3 is 18 amino acids long.

The chain links TRBV5-8 to TRBJ2-5; the D call may be TRBD1 or TRBD2 (5 bases each). Germline CDR1 SGHTS, CDR2 YDEGEE. Trimming took 7 bases from V and 4 from J, leaving 14 bases between them. The CDR3 is 13 residues long. The CDR3 DNA reads as TGTGCCAGCCCCCCGACGAGGGGAGAGACCCAGTACTTC. It codes for CASPPTRGETQYF.

The chain joins TRBV7-8 to TRBJ2-3; D is ambiguous. The CDR3 contains 13 residues. The V and J ends lost 2 bases and 4 bases respectively, with 7 bases between them. Germline V gene sequence: CDR1 SGHVS, CDR2 FQNEAQ. The DNA for the CDR3 is TGTGCCAGCAGCTTATTTCGGGCAGATACGCAGTATTTT. This encodes CASSLFRADTQYF.

The J gene is TRBJ2-5, the V gene TRBV5-1; D not certain. The CDR3 is 13 amino acids. Germline CDR1 SGHRS, CDR2 YFSETQ. The V and J ends lost 3 bases and 5 bases respectively, with 11 bases between them. CDR3 sequence reads: CASSSTISETQYF. The DNA of the CDR3 is TGCGCCAGCAGCTCGACGATTTCGGAGACCCAGTACTTC.

The chain uses TRBV19 and TRBJ2-5; D is unresolved. The V gene lost 8 bases and the J gene lost 2 bases, with 9 bases spanning the gap. CDR1 is LNHDA, CDR2 SQIVND, per germline (reference sequence). The CDR3 contains 12 residues. CDR3 DNA: TGTGCCAGTGGCCGCCCTCAAGAGACCCAGTACTTC. It yields the protein CASGRPQETQYF.